This T cell receptor beta chain was retrieved from a study of molecular identifiers for immune sequencing clone quantification. Study-wide results and caveats: Identical TCR molecules can share a barcode, and this sharing could underestimate highly expanded clone sizes.

In germline, CDR1 is SGHKS, CDR2 YYEKEE (reference sequence). The CDR3 has 13 amino acids. Trimming left V 0 bases short and J 4 bases short, with 7 bases between. RNA fractions of 10%, 30% or 50% and about 19,000 to 1,100,000 sorted cells were the source of naive CD8 libraries. This clonotype was counted at least ten times. Its specificity is not known. The use of previously described methods and listed TCR primers produced the bulk TCR libraries. TCRdb recomputed calls from the PCR reads with MiXCR, one row per CDR3 protein. The sample holds nearly 650,000 distinct CDR3 sequences, 25% seen once. V usage is TRBV5-5 and J usage is TRBJ2-5, with D unclear. Material: naive CD8+ T cells from blood, with Jurkat cell RNA spiked in. Subset meaning: FACS-sorted CD8+CD4-CCR7+CD45RA+ naive T cells. This receptor was identified in a human donor in good health. Some libraries in this study had Jurkat cell RNA spiked in. CDR3 nucleotide sequence: TGTGCCAGCAGCTTGGTGGTCAGAGAGACCCAGTACTTC. It specifies CASSLVVRETQYF.